What follows are 2 T cell receptor beta chains derived from one specimen sequenced in a study of blood T cell repertoires in COVID-19. Repertoires were generated with immunoSEQ multiplex PCR, while TCRdb's copy carries only in-frame clones and drops some. This table has under 200,000 clones, around 77% appearing once. Source material: peripheral blood. These receptors came from a man aged 70 or older with active or convalescent COVID-19.

This chain uses TRBV3-1 (or the pseudogene TRBV3-2) with TRBJ2-1; 13 nucleotides line up with TRBD2. Looked up from germline, CDR1 is LGHDT and CDR2 is YNNKEL (reference sequence). The CDR3 has 18 residues. V dropped 4 bases and J dropped 0; count of bases not matched to a gene: 6. This CDR3 is CASSLGLAGDLSYNEQFF. In DNA, the CDR3 is TGTGCCAGCAGCCTAGGACTAGCGGGAGATCTCTCCTACAATGAGCAGTTCTTC.

V usage is TRBV5-1 and J usage is TRBJ1-1; 11 bases align to TRBD1. The germline V gene has CDR1 SGHRS and CDR2 YFSETQ. The CDR3 covers 15 residues. J lost 8 bases, V lost 0 bases, and 6 bases had no gene match. The CDR3 DNA follows: TGCGCCAGCAGCTTGGAAAGCGGGACAGGGGGAGAAGCTTTCTTT. It encodes CASSLESGTGGEAFF.